The sequence of this TCR beta chain was determined in a study of T-cell memory formation after mild COVID-19 (dated by TCRdb to the early 2020s). Describing the broader study: TCR sequence clusters from the two donors were largely donor specific. In a couple of donors, T-cell clones that expanded and contracted after mild COVID-19 were followed by sequencing TCRalpha and TCRbeta repertoires longitudinally. Two young, previously healthy adult volunteers, one female and one male, were included in the cohort.

Ficoll-Paque density gradient centrifugation was the method used to isolate PBMCs. V gives up 6 bases and J gives up 4 bases, and the segment between their germline ends measures 4 bases. The CDR3 numbers 11 residues from cysteine through phenylalanine. Solely the CDR3 DNA is kept, with 33 bases framed from the first base. From the germline V gene (reference sequence), CDR1 is SEHNR and CDR2 is FQNEAQ. The run used an Illumina NovaSeq 6000. Using 5'RACE with constant-segment primers, TCRalpha and TCRbeta cDNA libraries were constructed, with sample barcodes and unique molecular identifiers added in the process. Trizol reagent was used to extract RNA from every sample. The libraries were amplified in two PCR steps, and the second step added a second sample barcode and Illumina TruSeq adapters. Sequencing of the libraries was done on an Illumina NovaSeq, producing 2 x 150 bp paired-end reads. Regarding the original processing steps: Reads were demultiplexed and collapsed into UMI-guided consensus sequences with migec v1.2.7. With mixcr v2.1.11, UMI consensuses were aligned to TRA and TRB V and J templates and assembled into clonotypes. Clonotypes were classified as expanded or contracted when called significant by both edgeR and NoisET, with noise models trained on biological replicates. For edgeR calls, the thresholds were a false discovery rate-adjusted p below 0.01 and a log2 fold-change of 1. As an exploratory analysis of dynamics, PCA with hierarchical clustering was applied to max-normalized trajectories of the 1000 most abundant clonotypes. Separately sequenced CD4+ and CD8+ repertoires were used to assign the CD4 or CD8 phenotype of responding clones. In TCRdb, the public reads were trimmed at Q25 with fastp and aligned with MiXCR, with productive beta chains retained. A single entry per CDR3 protein holds the most common genes and DNA from its merged rows. TCRdb, not the authors, supplied the V and J calls. The sample includes fewer than 350,000 distinct CDR3 sequences, with roughly 15% observed a single time. The ten largest account for 20% to 25% of the sample.

Ten or more counts support this clonotype. Its target antigen remains unknown. The sample holds no much larger clone one base away, and base qualities are not on file. What the work shows at the level of the full study, not this receptor alone: The study included only a couple of mild cases, and larger cohorts that include severe cases with pre-infection samples were judged to be necessary. Balanced CD4/CD8 phenotypes were observed for clones contracting from day 15 to 85, whereas a bias towards CD4+ was observed for a second wave of clones expanding from day 15 to 37. The detection of some responding clones in pre-infection memory suggests that pre-existing cross-reactive memory T cells joined the SARS-CoV-2 response. The second-wave clones that peaked on day 37 were not confirmed to be SARS-CoV-2 specific. Contracting CD4+ clones were found mainly in CM and EM memory subsets, while CD8+ clones were enriched in EMRA.

Sequencing was performed on PBMCs or a T cell subset sorted from them (not recorded which). Rearrangement joined TRBV7-9 to TRBJ2-1; a confident D gene designation cannot be given. The receptor was isolated from a man aged 18-30 years who had mild COVID-19 (a few samples of this study predate the infection). The sample titles of this study are shuffled in the database, so cell type and time point are left out; the donor was told from shared clones. At the DNA level, the sequence is TGTGCCAGCAGATCTTACAATGAGCAGTTCTTC. It codes for CASRSYNEQFF.